One sample yielded the 5 T cell receptor beta chains listed below, sequenced in a study of persistence of HIV-infected CD4 T cells. The stimulus was an HIV-1 Gag 15-mer peptide pool, 0.85 to 1 ug/peptide/mL. Sorting selected CD4+ T cells upregulating both CD40 ligand and CD69. Their target antigens are unknown. The immunoSEQ assay was version 4, run in survey mode. Assay used: immunoSEQ multiplex PCR; TCRdb lists only in-frame clones, some missing. The table lists over 10,000 clones, around 66% of them singletons, with roughly 7.2% in the top ten. This specimen consisted of CD4+ T cells sorted from PBMCs after 18-hour stimulation, obtained from a patient who received antiretroviral therapy. The receptors stem from an adult man with HIV who was CMV-seropositive.

The chain uses TRBV4-2 and TRBJ1-1; a possible D gene is TRBD1 (5 bases). V was shortened by 4 bases and J by 0 bases, with 15 bases between the two germline ends. Germline V gene lookup returns CDR1 LGHNA and CDR2 YNFKEQ. This CDR3 spans 16 amino acids. The CDR3 DNA reads as TGTGCCAGCAGCCCACACTCCGGGACGGTGAACACTGAAGCTTTCTTT. Translated: CASSPHSGTVNTEAFF.

This clone showed up just once. As DNA, the CDR3 is TGTGCCAGCAGCTTAGTTTTCCGGGGTCAGCCCCAGCATTTT. Residues: CASSLVFRGQPQHF. J is TRBJ1-5 and V is TRBV7-2; D not resolved. Germline V lookup: CDR1 SGHTA, CDR2 FQGNSA. This CDR3 spans 14 amino acids. V was cut by 1 base and J by 6 bases, with 10 bases left in between.

This chain links TRBV5-6 with TRBJ1-1, with 8 positions matching TRBD1. Trimming at V came to 1 base and at J to 3 bases, leaving 8 bases not matched to a gene. Germline CDR1 reads SGHDT; CDR2 reads YYEEEE. The CDR3 covers 16 residues. The CDR3 bases are TGTGCCAGCAGCTTGTGGAGGACACAGGGGGACACTGAAGCTTTCTTT. Translation: CASSLWRTQGDTEAFF.

As for this clone: The same CDR3 can be traced to other DNA sequences in this sample. This sequence joins TRBV7-2 and TRBJ1-5; the D is unclear. Deletions cut 1 base from V and 3 bases from J, with 10 bases between. The CDR3 sequence is 15 residues long. CDR1 is SGHTA, CDR2 FQGNSA, per germline. The CDR3: CASSLGGSINQPQHF. DNA for the CDR3: TGTGCCAGCAGCTTAGGGGGTTCTATCAATCAGCCCCAGCATTTT.

The J gene is TRBJ2-2, the V gene TRBV5-1; 7 nucleotides line up with TRBD1. The CDR3 covers 18 residues. The V gene end was trimmed by 4 bases and the J gene end by 1 base; junction bases not matched to a gene: 13. Germline V gene data show CDR1 as SGHRS and CDR2 as YFSETQ. The CDR3 region is CASSETFTGTVNTGELFF. CDR3 DNA: TGCGCCAGCAGCGAAACCTTCACCGGGACAGTGAACACCGGGGAGCTGTTTTTT.